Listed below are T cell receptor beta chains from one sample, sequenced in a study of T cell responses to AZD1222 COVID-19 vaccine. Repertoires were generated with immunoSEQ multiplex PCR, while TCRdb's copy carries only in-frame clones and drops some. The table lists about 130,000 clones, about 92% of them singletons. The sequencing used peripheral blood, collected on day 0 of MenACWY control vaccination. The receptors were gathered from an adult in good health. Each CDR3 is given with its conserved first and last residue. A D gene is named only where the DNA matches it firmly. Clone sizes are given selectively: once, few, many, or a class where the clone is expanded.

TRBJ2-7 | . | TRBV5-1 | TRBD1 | TGCGCCAGCAGCAAAGACAGGGTAGCCGAGCAGTACTTC | CASSKDRVAEQYF
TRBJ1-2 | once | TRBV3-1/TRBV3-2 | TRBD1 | TGTGCCAGCAGCCCCCGGGACAGGGGGCGAAATGGCTACACCTTC | CASSPRDRGRNGYTF
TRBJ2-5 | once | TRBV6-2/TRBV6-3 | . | TGTGCCAGCAGTTACTCGGGAAAGGGCCAAGAGACCCAGTACTTC | CASSYSGKGQETQYF
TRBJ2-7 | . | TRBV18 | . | TGTGCCAGCTCACCGGGTTACTACGAGCAGTACTTC | CASSPGYYEQYF
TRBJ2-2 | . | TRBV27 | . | TGTGCCAGCAGTCCCTTAGTGGCGGGGGGGGAGCTGTTTTTT | CASSPLVAGGELFF
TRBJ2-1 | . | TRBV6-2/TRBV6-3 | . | TGTGCCAGCAGTTACGGCGGGGGCAGCTACAATGAGCAGTTCTTC | CASSYGGGSYNEQFF
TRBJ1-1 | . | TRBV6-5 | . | TGTGCCAGCACCCTACGGGGAGGCCGGGACCCTGAAGCTTTCTTT | CASTLRGGRDPEAFF
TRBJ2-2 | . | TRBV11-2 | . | TGTGCCAGCAGCTTTACTGAACCCCCCGGCGGGGAGCTGTTTTTT | CASSFTEPPGGELFF
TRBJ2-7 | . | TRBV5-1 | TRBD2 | TGCGCCAGCAGCTTGGTCGCGGGAGTCTCCTACGAGCAGTACTTC | CASSLVAGVSYEQYF
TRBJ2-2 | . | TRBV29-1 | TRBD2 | TGCAGCGTTGCCGGGACTAGCGGGAGGGGCTGGGAGCTGTTTTTT | CSVAGTSGRGWELFF
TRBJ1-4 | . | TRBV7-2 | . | TGTGCCAGCAGTCGGGGGATTAGTGAAAAACTGTTTTTT | CASSRGISEKLFF
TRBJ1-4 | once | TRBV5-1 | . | TGCGCCAGCAGCCACGGTAGTGGGGGCTCAGCTGATGAAAAACTGTTTTTT | CASSHGSGGSADEKLFF
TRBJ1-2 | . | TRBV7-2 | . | TGTGCCAGCAGCTTAGTTCCAGGTGGGGTTTATGGCTACACCTTC | CASSLVPGGVYGYTF
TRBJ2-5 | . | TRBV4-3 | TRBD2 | TGCGCCAGCAGCCGCCAAACCAGGGAGGGGGAGACCCAGTACTTC | CASSRQTREGETQYF
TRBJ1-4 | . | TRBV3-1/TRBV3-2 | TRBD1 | TGTGCCAGCAGCCAAGGCCCGGGACAGGGGAATGAAAAACTGTTTTTT | CASSQGPGQGNEKLFF
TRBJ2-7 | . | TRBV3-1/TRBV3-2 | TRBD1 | TGTGCCAGCAGCCTGACGGGACAGGGGTATGAGCAGTACTTC | CASSLTGQGYEQYF
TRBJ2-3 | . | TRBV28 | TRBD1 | TGTGCCAGCAGCACCGGGACAGAGTACACAGATACGCAGTATTTT | CASSTGTEYTDTQYF
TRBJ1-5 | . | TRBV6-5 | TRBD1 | TGTGCCAGCAGTCCCGGGACAGGATATAATCAGCCCCAGCATTTT | CASSPGTGYNQPQHF
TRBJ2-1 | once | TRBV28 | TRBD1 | TGTGCCAGCAGTTCGGACAGGGGGGAAAATGAGCAGTTCTTC | CASSSDRGENEQFF
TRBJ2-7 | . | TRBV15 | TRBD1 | TGTGCCACCAGCAGAGATCTCGGGCAGGGGGCCGCCTACGAGCAGTACTTC | CATSRDLGQGAAYEQYF
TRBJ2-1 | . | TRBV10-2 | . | TGCGCCAGCAGTGAGTGGGAGAATGAGCAGTTCTTC | CASSEWENEQFF
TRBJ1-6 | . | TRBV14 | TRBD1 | TGTGCCAGCAGCCAAGGGGAGGGGGCTAATTCACCCCTCCACTTT | CASSQGEGANSPLHF
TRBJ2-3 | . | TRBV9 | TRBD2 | TGTGCCAGCAGCCTCGGGACTACAATACGCACAGATACGCAGTATTTT | CASSLGTTIRTDTQYF
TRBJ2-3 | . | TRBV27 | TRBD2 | TGTGCCAGCAGTTTAGCTAGCGGGAACACAGATACGCAGTATTTT | CASSLASGNTDTQYF
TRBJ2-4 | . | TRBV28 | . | TGTGCCAGCAGCTCATGGAAACAGGGTAGCAAAAACATTCAGTACTTC | CASSSWKQGSKNIQYF
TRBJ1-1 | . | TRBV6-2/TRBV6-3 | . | TGTGCCAGCAGTTACTGGTTGGGGGAAGCTTTCTTT | CASSYWLGEAFF
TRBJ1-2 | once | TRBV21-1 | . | TGTGCCAGCAGCAAAGTTAACCTAAGCTATGGCTACACCTTC | CASSKVNLSYGYTF
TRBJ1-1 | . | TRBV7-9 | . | TGTGCCAGCAGCTCACCGGAGGACATTGAGGCTTTCTTT | CASSSPEDIEAFF
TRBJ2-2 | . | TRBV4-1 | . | TGCGCCAGCAGCCAAGAGATCAGGGGAGCCACCGGGGAGCTGTTTTTT | CASSQEIRGATGELFF
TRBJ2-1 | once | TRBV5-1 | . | TGCGCCAGCAGCTTGGACCAGTACGTTGAGCAGTTCTTC | CASSLDQYVEQFF
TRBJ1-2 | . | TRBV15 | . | TGTGCCACCAGCAGAGTCCAAGGTACTAACTATGGCTACACCTTC | CATSRVQGTNYGYTF
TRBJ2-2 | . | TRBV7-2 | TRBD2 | TGTGCCAGCAGCGTGACTAGCGGGGGCCCCGGGGAGCTGTTTTTT | CASSVTSGGPGELFF
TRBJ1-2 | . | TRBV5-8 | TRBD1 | TGTGCCAGCAGCTTGGAAGGGGGCCTAAACTATGGCTACACCTTC | CASSLEGGLNYGYTF